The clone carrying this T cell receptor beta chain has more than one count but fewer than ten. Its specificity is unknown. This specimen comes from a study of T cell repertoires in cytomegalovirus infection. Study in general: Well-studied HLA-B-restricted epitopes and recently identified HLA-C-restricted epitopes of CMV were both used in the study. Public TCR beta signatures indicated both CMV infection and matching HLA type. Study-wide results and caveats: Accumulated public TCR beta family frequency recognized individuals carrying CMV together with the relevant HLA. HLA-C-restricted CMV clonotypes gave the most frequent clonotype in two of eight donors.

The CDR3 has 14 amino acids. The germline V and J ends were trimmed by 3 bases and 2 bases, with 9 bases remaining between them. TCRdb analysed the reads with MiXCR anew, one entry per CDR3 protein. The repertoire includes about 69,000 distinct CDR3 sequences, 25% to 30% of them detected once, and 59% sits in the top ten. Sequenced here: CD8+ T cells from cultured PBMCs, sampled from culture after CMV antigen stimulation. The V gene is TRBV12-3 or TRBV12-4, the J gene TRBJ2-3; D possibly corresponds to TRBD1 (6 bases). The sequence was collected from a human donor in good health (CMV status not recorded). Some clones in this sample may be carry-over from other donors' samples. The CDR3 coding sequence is TGTGCCAGCAGTTTCGGGACACACACAGATACGCAGTATTTT. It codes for CASSFGTHTDTQYF.